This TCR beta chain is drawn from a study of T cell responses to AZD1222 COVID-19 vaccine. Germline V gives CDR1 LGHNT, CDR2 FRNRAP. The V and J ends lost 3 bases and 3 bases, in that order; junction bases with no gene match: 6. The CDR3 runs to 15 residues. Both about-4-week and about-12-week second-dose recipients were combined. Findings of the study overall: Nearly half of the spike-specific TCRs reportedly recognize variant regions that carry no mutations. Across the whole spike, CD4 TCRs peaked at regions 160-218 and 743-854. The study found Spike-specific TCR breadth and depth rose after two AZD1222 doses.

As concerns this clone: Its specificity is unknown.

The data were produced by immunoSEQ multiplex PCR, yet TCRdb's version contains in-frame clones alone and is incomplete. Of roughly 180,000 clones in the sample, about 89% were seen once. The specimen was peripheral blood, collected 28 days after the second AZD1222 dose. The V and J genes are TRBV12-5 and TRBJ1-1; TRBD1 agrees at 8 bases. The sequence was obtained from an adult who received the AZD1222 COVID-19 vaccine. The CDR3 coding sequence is TGTGCTAGTGGTTTTAACAGGGGGACTTACACTGAAGCTTTCTTT. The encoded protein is CASGFNRGTYTEAFF.